This T cell receptor beta chain is from a study of tumor and adjacent non-tumor tissue in lung cancer. Across the whole study: The patients, around 9 men and roughly 5 women, were about 31 to 76 with stage I to III disease.

The germline gives CDR1 SQVTM, CDR2 ANQGSEA. CDR3 length: 14 amino acids. Trimming cost V 7 bases and J 7 bases; bases outside gene matches: 12. A modified ARM-PCR protocol with three rounds of nested PCR amplified TCRbeta. TCRdb independently ran MiXCR on the multiplex PCR reads; one entry per CDR3 protein. The sample has 81,000 or so distinct CDR3 sequences; around 86% are singletons. This sample's RNA came from whole unsorted tissue. This clonotype has only one observation. Antigen unknown. Study-level results: Tumor tissue had significantly higher TCR diversity than normal lung.

Sequencing used lung tumor tissue. This clonotype originated in a woman between 50 and 59 years old with non-small cell lung cancer. This chain links TRBV29-1 with TRBJ2-2, with 7 bases identical to TRBD2. CDR3 coding DNA: TGCAGCGAGATATTAGCACGGGGGGACGGGGAGCTGTTTTTT. Its translation is CSEILARGDGELFF.